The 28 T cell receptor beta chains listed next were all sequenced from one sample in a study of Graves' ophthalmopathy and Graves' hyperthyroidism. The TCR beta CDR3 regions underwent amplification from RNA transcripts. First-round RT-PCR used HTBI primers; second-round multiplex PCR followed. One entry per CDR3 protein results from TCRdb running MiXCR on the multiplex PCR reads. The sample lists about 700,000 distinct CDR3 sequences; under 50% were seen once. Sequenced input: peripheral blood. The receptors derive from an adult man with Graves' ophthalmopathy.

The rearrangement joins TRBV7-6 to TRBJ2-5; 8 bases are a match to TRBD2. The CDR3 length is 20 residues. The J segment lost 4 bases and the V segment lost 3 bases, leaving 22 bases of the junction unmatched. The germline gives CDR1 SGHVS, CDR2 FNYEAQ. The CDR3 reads CASSFGRTSLGPGMGETQYF. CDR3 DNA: TGTGCCAGCAGCTTCGGGCGGACTAGCTTGGGACCCGGGATGGGAGAGACCCAGTACTTC. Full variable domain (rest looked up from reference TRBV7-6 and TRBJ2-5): GAGVSQSPRYKVTKRGQDVALRCDPISGHVSLYWYRQALGQGPEFLTYFNYEAQQDKSGLPNDRFSAERPEGSISTLTIQRTEQRDSAMYRCASSFGRTSLGPGMGETQYFGPGTRLLVL.

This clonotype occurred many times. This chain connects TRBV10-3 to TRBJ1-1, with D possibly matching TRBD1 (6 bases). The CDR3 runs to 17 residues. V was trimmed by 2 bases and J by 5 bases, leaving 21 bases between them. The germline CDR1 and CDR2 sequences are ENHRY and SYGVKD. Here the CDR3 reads CAISESPTGGGGTEAFF. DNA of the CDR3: TGTGCCATCAGTGAGAGTCCGACAGGTGGGGGTGGGACTGAAGCTTTCTTT.

The chain's CDR3 is CASSIGAGGDTQYF. The CDR3 DNA follows: TGTGCCAGTAGTATCGGCGCGGGAGGTGATACGCAGTATTTT. The chain joins TRBV19 to TRBJ2-3; 8 nucleotides match TRBD2. The CDR3 consists of 14 residues. Looked up from germline, CDR1 is LNHDA and CDR2 is SQIVND (reference sequence). The V gene end was trimmed by 3 bases and the J gene end by 6 bases; junction bases not matched to a gene: 5.

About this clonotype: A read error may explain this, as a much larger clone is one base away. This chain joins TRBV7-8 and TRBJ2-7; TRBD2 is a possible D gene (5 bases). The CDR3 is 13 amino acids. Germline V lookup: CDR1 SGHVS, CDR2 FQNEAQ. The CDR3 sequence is CAGSPRSVHEQYF. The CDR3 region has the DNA TGTGCCGGCAGCCCACGTAGCGTACACGAGCAGTACTTC.

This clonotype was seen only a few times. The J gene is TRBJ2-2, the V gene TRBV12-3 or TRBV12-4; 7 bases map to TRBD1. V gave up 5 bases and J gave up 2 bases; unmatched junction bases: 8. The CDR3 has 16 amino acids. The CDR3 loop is CASSPSGTVNTGELFF. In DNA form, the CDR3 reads TGTGCCAGCAGTCCCTCCGGGACAGTTAACACCGGGGAGCTGTTTTTT.

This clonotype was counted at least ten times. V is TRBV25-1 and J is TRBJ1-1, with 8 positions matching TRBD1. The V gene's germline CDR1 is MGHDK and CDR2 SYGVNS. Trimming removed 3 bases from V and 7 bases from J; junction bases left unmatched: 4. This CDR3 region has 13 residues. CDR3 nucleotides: TGTGCCAGCAGTGATGACAGGGGAAGTGAAGCTTTCTTT. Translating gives CASSDDRGSEAFF.

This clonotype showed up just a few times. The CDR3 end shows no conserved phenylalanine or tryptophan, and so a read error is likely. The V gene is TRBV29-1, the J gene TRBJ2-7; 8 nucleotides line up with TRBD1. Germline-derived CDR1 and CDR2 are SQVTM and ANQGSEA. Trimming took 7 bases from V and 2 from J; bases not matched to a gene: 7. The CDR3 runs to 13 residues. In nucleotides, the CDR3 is TGCAGCGGTGGACAGGGTGGGGCCTACGAGCAGTACCTC. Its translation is CSGGQGGAYEQYL.

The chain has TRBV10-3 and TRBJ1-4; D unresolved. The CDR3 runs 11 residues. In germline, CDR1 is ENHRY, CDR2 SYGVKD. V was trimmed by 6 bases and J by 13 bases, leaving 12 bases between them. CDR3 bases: TGTGCCATCAGAGGGCCAGGAACACTGTTTTTT. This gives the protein CAIRGPGTLFF.

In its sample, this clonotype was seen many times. The CDR3 DNA is TGTGCCAGCAGACTCTCCGGAACAGCGGGCAATCAGCCCCAGCATTTT. This codes for CASRLSGTAGNQPQHF. The genes are TRBV7-2 and TRBJ1-5; no clear D. The CDR3 covers 16 residues. Trimming took 6 bases from V and 2 from J, leaving 17 bases between them. Germline V gene data show CDR1 as SGHTA and CDR2 as FQGNSA.

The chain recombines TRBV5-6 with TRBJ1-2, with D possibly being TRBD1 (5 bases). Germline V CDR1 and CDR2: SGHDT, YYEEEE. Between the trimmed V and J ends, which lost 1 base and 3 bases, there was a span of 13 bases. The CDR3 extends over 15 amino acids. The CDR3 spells CASSLLATDHYGYTF. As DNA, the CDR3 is TGTGCCAGCAGCTTGCTAGCGACAGATCACTATGGCTACACCTTC.

The CDR3 sequence: CAISQGSTYEQYF. DNA of the CDR3: TGTGCCATCAGCCAGGGGTCTACCTACGAGCAGTACTTC. The rearrangement joins TRBV10-3 to TRBJ2-7; a weak D match, TRBD1 (6 bases). V gave up 6 bases and J gave up 2 bases, with 11 bases separating them. The CDR3 extends over 13 amino acids. Germline values: CDR1 ENHRY, CDR2 SYGVKD.

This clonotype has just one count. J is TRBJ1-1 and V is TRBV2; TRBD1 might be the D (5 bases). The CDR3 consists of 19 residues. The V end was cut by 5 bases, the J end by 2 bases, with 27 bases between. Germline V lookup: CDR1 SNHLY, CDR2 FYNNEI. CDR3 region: CASSSIEVRLGRANTEAFF. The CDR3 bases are TGTGCCAGCAGTTCCATCGAAGTTCGCCTCGGCAGGGCTAACACTGAAGCTTTCTTT.

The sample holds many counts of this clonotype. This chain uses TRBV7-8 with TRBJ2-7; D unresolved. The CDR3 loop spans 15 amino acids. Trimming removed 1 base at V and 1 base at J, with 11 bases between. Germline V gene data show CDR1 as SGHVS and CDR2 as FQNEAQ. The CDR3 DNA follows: TGTGCCAGCAGCTTAGATACCCTAGATTCCTACGAGCAGTACTTC. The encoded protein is CASSLDTLDSYEQYF. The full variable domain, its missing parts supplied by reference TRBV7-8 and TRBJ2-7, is GAGVSQSPRYKVAKRGQDVALRCDPISGHVSLFWYQQALGQGPEFLTYFQNEAQLDKSGLPSDRFFAERPEGSVSTLKIQRTQQEDSAVYLCASSLDTLDSYEQYFGPGTRLTVT.

The CDR3, as DNA: TGTGCCAGCAGTGAGGGAGGGACTGTATCCAAGGTGAAGACCCAGTACTTC. Translating gives CASSEGGTVSKVKTQYF. This chain connects TRBV2 to TRBJ2-5, with 7 bases fitting TRBD2. The CDR3 length is 17 residues. V lost 3 bases to trimming and J lost 6 bases; unmatched junction nucleotides: 16. The germline CDR1 and CDR2 sequences are SNHLY and FYNNEI.

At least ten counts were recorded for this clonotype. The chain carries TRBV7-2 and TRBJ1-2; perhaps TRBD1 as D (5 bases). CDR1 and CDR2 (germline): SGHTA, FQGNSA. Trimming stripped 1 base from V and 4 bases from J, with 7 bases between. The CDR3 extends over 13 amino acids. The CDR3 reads CASSLVGLYGYTF. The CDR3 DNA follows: TGTGCCAGCAGCTTAGTGGGACTCTATGGCTACACCTTC.

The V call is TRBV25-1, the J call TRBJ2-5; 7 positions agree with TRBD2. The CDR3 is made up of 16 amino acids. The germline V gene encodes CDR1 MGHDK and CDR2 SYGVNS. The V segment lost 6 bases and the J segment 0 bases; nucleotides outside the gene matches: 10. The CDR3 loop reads CASRRTGGVYQETQYF. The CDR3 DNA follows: TGTGCCAGCAGACGTACTGGGGGGGTCTACCAAGAGACCCAGTACTTC.

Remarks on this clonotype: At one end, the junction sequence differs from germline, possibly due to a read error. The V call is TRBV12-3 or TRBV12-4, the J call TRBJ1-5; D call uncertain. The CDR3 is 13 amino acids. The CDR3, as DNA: TGTTCCAGCAGTTCAAGGGAGAATCGGCCCCAGCATTTT. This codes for CSSSSRENRPQHF.

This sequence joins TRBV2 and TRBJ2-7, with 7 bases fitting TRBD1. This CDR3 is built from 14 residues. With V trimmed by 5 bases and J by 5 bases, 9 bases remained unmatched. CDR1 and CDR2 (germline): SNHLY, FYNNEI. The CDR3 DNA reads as TGTGCCAGCAGTTCACCCTTGACAGGGAACGAGCAGTACTTC. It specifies CASSSPLTGNEQYF.

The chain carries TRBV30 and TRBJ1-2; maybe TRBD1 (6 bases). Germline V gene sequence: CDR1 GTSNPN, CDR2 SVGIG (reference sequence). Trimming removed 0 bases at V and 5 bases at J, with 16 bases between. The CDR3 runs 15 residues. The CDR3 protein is CAWSVRSGGGYGYTF. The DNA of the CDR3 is TGTGCCTGGAGTGTACGGTCCGGGGGCGGGTATGGCTACACCTTC.

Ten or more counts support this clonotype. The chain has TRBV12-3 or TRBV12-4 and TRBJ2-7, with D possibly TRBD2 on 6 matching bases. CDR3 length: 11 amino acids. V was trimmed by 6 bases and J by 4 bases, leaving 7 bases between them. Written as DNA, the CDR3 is TGTGCCAGCAGGGACTATTACGAGCAGTACTTC. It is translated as CASRDYYEQYF.

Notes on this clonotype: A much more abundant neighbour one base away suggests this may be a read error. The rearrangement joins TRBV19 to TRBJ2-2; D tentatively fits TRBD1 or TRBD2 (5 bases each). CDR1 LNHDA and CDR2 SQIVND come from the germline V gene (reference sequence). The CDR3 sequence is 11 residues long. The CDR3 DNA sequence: TGTGCCAGTAGTATGGTGGGGGAGCCGTTTTTT. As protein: CASSMVGEPFF.

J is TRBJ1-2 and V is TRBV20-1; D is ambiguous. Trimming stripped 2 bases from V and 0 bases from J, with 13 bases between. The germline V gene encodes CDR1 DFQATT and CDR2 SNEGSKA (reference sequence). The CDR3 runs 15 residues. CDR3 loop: CSARKPRFPNYGYTF. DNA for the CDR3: TGCAGTGCTAGAAAACCCAGATTTCCTAACTATGGCTACACCTTC.

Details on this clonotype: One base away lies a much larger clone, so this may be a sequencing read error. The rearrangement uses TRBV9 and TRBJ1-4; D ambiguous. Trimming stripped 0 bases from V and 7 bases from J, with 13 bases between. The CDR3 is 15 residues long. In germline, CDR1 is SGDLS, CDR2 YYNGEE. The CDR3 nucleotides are TGTGCCAGCAGCGTAGAAGGACGGAATAGTGAAAAACTGTTTTTT. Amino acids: CASSVEGRNSEKLFF.

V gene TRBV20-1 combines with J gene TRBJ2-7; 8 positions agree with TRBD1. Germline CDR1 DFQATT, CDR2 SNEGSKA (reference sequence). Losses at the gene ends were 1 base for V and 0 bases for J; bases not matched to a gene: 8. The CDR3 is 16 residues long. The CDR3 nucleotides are TGCAGTGCTAGAGGCGAGACAGGGGCCCTCTCCTACGAGCAGTACTTC. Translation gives CSARGETGALSYEQYF.

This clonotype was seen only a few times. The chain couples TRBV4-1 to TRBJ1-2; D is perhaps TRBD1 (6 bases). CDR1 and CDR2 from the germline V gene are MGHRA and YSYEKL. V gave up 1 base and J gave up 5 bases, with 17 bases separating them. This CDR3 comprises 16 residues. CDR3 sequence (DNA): TGCGCCAGCAGCCAAGTGGGCAGGGGCCTTGGATATGGCTACACCTTC. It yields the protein CASSQVGRGLGYGYTF.

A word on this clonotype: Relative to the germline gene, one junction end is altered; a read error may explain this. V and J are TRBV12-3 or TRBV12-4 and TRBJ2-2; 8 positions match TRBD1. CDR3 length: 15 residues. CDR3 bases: TGTCCCAGCCGGACAGGGTCCGTTATAGGTGGGGAGCTGTTTTTT. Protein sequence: CPSRTGSVIGGELFF.

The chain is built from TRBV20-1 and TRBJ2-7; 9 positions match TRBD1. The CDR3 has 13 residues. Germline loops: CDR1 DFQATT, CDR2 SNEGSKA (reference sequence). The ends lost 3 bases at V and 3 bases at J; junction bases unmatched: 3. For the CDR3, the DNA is TGCAGTGCTAGTCCGGGACAGGGCTACGAGCAGTACTTC. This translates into CSASPGQGYEQYF.

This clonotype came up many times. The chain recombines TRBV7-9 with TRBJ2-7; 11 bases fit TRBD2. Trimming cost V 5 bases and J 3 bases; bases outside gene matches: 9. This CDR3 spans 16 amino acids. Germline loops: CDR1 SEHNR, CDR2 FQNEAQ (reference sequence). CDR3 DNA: TGTGCCAGCAGCCCGACGGGACTAGCGGTAAACTACGAGCAGTACTTC. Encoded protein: CASSPTGLAVNYEQYF. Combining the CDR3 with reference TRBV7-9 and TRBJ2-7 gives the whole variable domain DTGVSQNPRHKITKRGQNVTFRCDPISEHNRLYWYRQTLGQGPEFLTYFQNEAQLEKSRLLSDRFSAERPKGSFSTLEIQRTEQGDSAMYLCASSPTGLAVNYEQYFGPGTRLTVT.